These 3 T cell receptor beta chains were sequenced from one sample in a study of human T cells and chemical hapten exposure. Time point described: healthy volunteer bleed at 6 weeks. It was from unfractionated whole blood that total RNA was extracted. Each CDR3 protein is one row after TCRdb ran MiXCR on the RACE reads. Among around 35,000 distinct CDR3 sequences, approximately 5% were seen once, and the ten largest hold 9.5% to 15%. The sample taken for sequencing was whole blood. These receptor sequences come from a human donor in good health. Some clones in this sample may be carry-over from other donors' samples.

This clonotype was found many times. The V and J genes are TRBV30 and TRBJ2-7; no firm D call. V dropped 4 bases and J dropped 4 bases, with 11 bases sitting between them. The CDR3 covers 12 residues. The V gene's germline CDR1 is GTSNPN and CDR2 SVGIG (reference sequence). The CDR3 coding sequence is TGTGCCTGGACCCGGGTAGGGTACGAGCAGTACTTC. Its protein is CAWTRVGYEQYF.

This clonotype occurred many times. The gene calls are TRBV5-1 and TRBJ1-1, with D tentatively TRBD1 (5 bases). The CDR3 has 13 amino acids. The germline V and J ends were trimmed by 0 bases and 3 bases, with 6 bases remaining between them. The germline gives CDR1 SGHRS, CDR2 YFSETQ. CDR3 bases: TGCGCCAGCAGCTTGGAACAGGACACTGAAGCTTTCTTT. Protein product: CASSLEQDTEAFF.

This clonotype turned up a few times. The chain is built from TRBV29-1 and TRBJ1-3; 7 nucleotides line up with TRBD1. The CDR3 extends over 15 amino acids. V lost 6 bases, J lost 0 bases, and 8 bases stayed unmatched. Looked up from germline, CDR1 is SQVTM and CDR2 is ANQGSEA. In nucleotides, the CDR3 is TGCAGCGTGGGGACAGACCTTCACTCTGGAAACACCATATATTTT. Translation: CSVGTDLHSGNTIYF.